The source of this T cell receptor beta chain is a study of shared clonotypes between healthy human individuals. The CDR3 loop spans 11 amino acids. V lost 1 base and J lost 6, with 1 base in between. Per germline, CDR1 WSHSY and CDR2 SAAADI. With regard to this clone: This CDR3 is also generated by other DNA sequences in the sample.

Libraries were prepared by immunoSEQ multiplex PCR; TCRdb keeps only in-frame clonotypes and omits some of them. The sample carries about 2.4 million clones, more than 90% recorded once. This rearrangement joins TRBV10-2 to TRBJ2-1, with no clear D. Sequencing input: naive CD4+ T cells sorted from blood. Subset given: CD45RA+ positively selected. The TCR originated in a man younger than 35 in good health. The CDR3 DNA follows: TGCGCCAGCAGTGAGTTCAATGAGCAGTTCTTC. It translates to CASSEFNEQFF.